The rows below give T cell receptor beta chains drawn from one sample of a study of shared clonotypes between healthy human individuals. Measured with immunoSEQ multiplex PCR; TCRdb has only the in-frame clones, and not every one. The table has a few million clones, 80% to 95% seen once. Sequencing was performed on naive CD8+ T cells from PBMCs. The receptor set was obtained from a man in his late teens or twenties in good health. Some clones in this sample may be carry-over from other donors' samples. CDR3s include the opening cysteine and the closing phenylalanine or tryptophan. Each record gives: V gene, D gene, J gene, clone size, CDR3 DNA, CDR3 protein. A D gene is named only where the DNA matches it firmly. Size is omitted from some rows. Given values are once, few, many or a class for expanded clones.

V: TRBV27; D: TRBD2; J: TRBJ2-2; size: -; DNA: TGTGCCAGCAGTTCACGACTAAGCGGGAGGGACAACGGGGAGCTGTTTTTT; CDR3: CASSSRLSGRDNGELFF
V: TRBV4-3; D: -; J: TRBJ2-2; size: -; DNA: TGCGCCAGCAGCCAAGATTTTGTGGGGGAGCGCACCGGGGAGCTGTTTTTT; CDR3: CASSQDFVGERTGELFF
V: TRBV30; D: -; J: TRBJ2-7; size: -; DNA: TGTGCCTCCTACTTGGGGCCCACCTACGAGCAGTACTTC; CDR3: CASYLGPTYEQYF
V: TRBV27; D: TRBD1; J: TRBJ1-5; size: -; DNA: TGTGCCAGCAGTTCGACAGGGTTCGGCAATCAGCCCCAGCATTTT; CDR3: CASSSTGFGNQPQHF
V: TRBV7-6; D: TRBD1; J: TRBJ2-7; size: -; DNA: TGTGCCAGCAGTCGCCTAAGACTTAGGGACAGTACTGAACCCTACGAGCAGTACTTC; CDR3: CASSRLRLRDSTEPYEQYF
V: TRBV20-1; D: -; J: TRBJ2-1; size: once; DNA: TGCAGTGCTAGAGATGCAGGTGAGCAGTTCTTC; CDR3: CSARDAGEQFF
V: TRBV2; D: TRBD2; J: TRBJ2-2; size: -; DNA: TGTGCCAGCAGTGAAGGGTTTCCGGGACTAGCGAGGAACACCGGGGAGCTGTTTTTT; CDR3: CASSEGFPGLARNTGELFF
V: TRBV6-6; D: -; J: TRBJ2-3; size: -; DNA: TGTGCCAGTAAGCGACAGGCAACAGATACGCAGTATTTT; CDR3: CASKRQATDTQYF
V: TRBV11-2; D: -; J: TRBJ2-3; size: -; DNA: TGTGCCAGCAGCCATTCTAGAGATACGCAGTATTTT; CDR3: CASSHSRDTQYF
V: TRBV28; D: -; J: TRBJ1-6; size: -; DNA: TGTGCCAGCAGTTTACGGGCTGGGGAAGGACTGTCACCCCTCCACTTT; CDR3: CASSLRAGEGLSPLHF
V: TRBV9; D: TRBD2; J: TRBJ2-7; size: -; DNA: TGTGCCAGCAGCGTTTCAGGGACTACCTACGAGCAGTACTTC; CDR3: CASSVSGTTYEQYF
V: TRBV29-1; D: TRBD2; J: TRBJ2-7; size: once; DNA: TGCAGCGTACCCTCGACTAGCTTGGGCGAGCAGTACTTC; CDR3: CSVPSTSLGEQYF
V: TRBV28; D: TRBD2; J: TRBJ2-5; size: -; DNA: TGTGCCAGCAGCCTGACTAGCGGGACGATTTTAGAGACCCAGTACTTC; CDR3: CASSLTSGTILETQYF
V: TRBV21-1; D: -; J: TRBJ1-5; size: -; DNA: TGTGCCAGCAGCAAAGGAGGGCGGGTCAATCAGCCCCAGCATTTT; CDR3: CASSKGGRVNQPQHF
V: TRBV7-9; D: -; J: TRBJ1-2; size: once; DNA: TGTGCCAGCAGCTTAGTTGAGACAGCTTATGGCTACACCTTC; CDR3: CASSLVETAYGYTF
V: TRBV15; D: -; J: TRBJ2-7; size: -; DNA: TGTGCCACCAGCAGAGAACCCGGAGCCTCCTACGAGCAGTACTTC; CDR3: CATSREPGASYEQYF
V: TRBV29-1; D: TRBD2; J: TRBJ2-7; size: -; DNA: TGCAGCGTTAGCAGCGGGGCCTACGAGCAGTACTTC; CDR3: CSVSSGAYEQYF
V: TRBV19; D: -; J: TRBJ2-7; size: -; DNA: TGTGCCAGCCGGGACCGGTCCTACGAGCAGTACTTC; CDR3: CASRDRSYEQYF
V: TRBV27; D: -; J: TRBJ2-1; size: -; DNA: TGTGCCAGCAGTCCAACGCCCAACAGGGCCCTTTACAATGAGCAGTTCTTC; CDR3: CASSPTPNRALYNEQFF
V: TRBV29-1; D: -; J: TRBJ2-3; size: -; DNA: TGCAGCGTTGGGACTGCCGTTCTGAAAGATACGCAGTATTTT; CDR3: CSVGTAVLKDTQYF
V: TRBV27; D: -; J: TRBJ2-1; size: -; DNA: TGTGCCAGCAGTTTAATTGGGGTGGGGTACAATGAGCAGTTCTTC; CDR3: CASSLIGVGYNEQFF
V: TRBV7-8; D: -; J: TRBJ1-5; size: -; DNA: TGTGCCAGCAGCTTAGCGCCCAGGGATCAGCCCCAGCATTTT; CDR3: CASSLAPRDQPQHF
V: TRBV28; D: -; J: TRBJ1-1; size: -; DNA: TGTGCCAGCAGGGGGACGGGAGGATCGAACACTGAAGCTTTCTTT; CDR3: CASRGTGGSNTEAFF
V: TRBV7-9; D: -; J: TRBJ1-3; size: -; DNA: TGTGCCAGCAGCTTGGCAGGGTCTGGAAACACCATATATTTT; CDR3: CASSLAGSGNTIYF
V: TRBV5-5; D: TRBD1; J: TRBJ1-2; size: -; DNA: TGTGCCAGCAGCTTGGTGGCAGGGGGTAACTATGGCTACACCTTC; CDR3: CASSLVAGGNYGYTF
V: TRBV9; D: -; J: TRBJ2-7; size: -; DNA: TGTGCCAGCAGCGTAAGTGCGGGGACCTACGAGCAGTACTTC; CDR3: CASSVSAGTYEQYF
V: TRBV7-8; D: -; J: TRBJ1-1; size: -; DNA: TGTGCCAGCAGCTTAGGAGAGAACACTGAAGCTTTCTTT; CDR3: CASSLGENTEAFF